One sample yielded the 21 T cell receptor beta chains listed below, sequenced in a study of blood T cell repertoires in COVID-19. Assay used: immunoSEQ multiplex PCR; TCRdb lists only in-frame clones, some missing. The sample shows 130,000 to 150,000 clones, around nine tenths of them seen only once. The material sequenced was peripheral blood. The receptors originated from a woman aged 45-65 years with acute or convalescent COVID-19.

V and J are TRBV5-1 and TRBJ1-1, with 7 nucleotides matching TRBD1. The CDR3 sequence is 15 residues long. The germline V gene has CDR1 SGHRS and CDR2 YFSETQ. The trim removed 3 bases at V and 1 base at J, leaving 6 bases unmatched. The CDR3 loop reads CASSSTGQSNTEAFF. The CDR3 DNA follows: TGCGCCAGCAGCTCGACGGGACAGTCGAACACTGAAGCTTTCTTT.

This clone was detected only a few times. The rearrangement joins TRBV13 to TRBJ2-7, with D maybe TRBD2 (7 bases). Between the trimmed V and J ends, which lost 2 bases and 2 bases, there was a span of 19 bases. Germline values: CDR1 PRHDT, CDR2 FYEKMQ (reference sequence). This CDR3 contains 17 residues. The CDR3 coding sequence is TGTGCCAGCAGCTTAACTGGCTGGGGGGGCGGAACCTACGAGCAGTACTTC. It translates to CASSLTGWGGGTYEQYF. The complete variable domain, with remaining parts taken from reference TRBV13 and TRBJ2-7, reads AAGVIQSPRHLIKEKRETATLKCYPIPRHDTVYWYQQGPGQDPQFLISFYEKMQSDKGSIPDRFSAQQFSDYHSELNMSSLELGDSALYFCASSLTGWGGGTYEQYFGPGTRLTVT.

The J gene is TRBJ1-5, the V gene TRBV9; D perhaps matches TRBD1 (6 bases). The CDR3 consists of 14 residues. Trimming took off 8 bases at V and 1 base at J, with 13 bases between the two ends. Germline CDR1 is SGDLS and CDR2 is YYNGEE. Here the CDR3 DNA reads TGTGCCAGTGGCAGGGGTCAGAGCAATCAGCCCCAGCATTTT. Protein sequence: CASGRGQSNQPQHF. The variable domain in full, with the rest retrieved from reference TRBV9 and TRBJ1-5, is DSGVTQTPKHLITATGQRVTLRCSPRSGDLSVYWYQQSLDQGLQFLIQYYNGEERAKGNILERFSAQQFPDLHSELNLSSLELGDSALYFCASGRGQSNQPQHFGDGTRLSIL.

This chain links TRBV5-4 with TRBJ1-2; D unclear. CDR3 length: 15 residues. The germline CDR1 and CDR2 sequences are SGHNT and YYREEE (reference sequence). Trimming left V 0 bases short and J 0 bases short, with 9 bases between. As DNA, the CDR3 is TGTGCCAGCAGCTTGGGGGCAGTCCCTAACTATGGCTACACCTTC. It encodes CASSLGAVPNYGYTF.

The CDR3: CASSSQVNTEAFF. The CDR3 DNA reads as TGTGCCAGCAGTTCACAGGTGAACACTGAAGCTTTCTTT. The chain is built from TRBV12-3 or TRBV12-4 and TRBJ1-1; tentatively, D is TRBD1 (5 bases). The V end lost 4 bases, the J end lost 0 bases, and 6 bases lay between the germline ends. The CDR3 is 13 residues long.

The rearrangement joins TRBV5-1 to TRBJ1-5; 7 bases map to TRBD1. CDR3 size: 15 residues. Germline V gene sequence: CDR1 SGHRS, CDR2 YFSETQ. The junction had 6 bases not matched to a gene; V was cut back by 5 bases and J by 1 base. This chain's CDR3 is CASRGGPGSNQPQHF. The CDR3 DNA follows: TGCGCCAGCAGAGGGGGCCCTGGGAGCAATCAGCCCCAGCATTTT.

The V gene is TRBV12-5, the J gene TRBJ2-1; a possible D gene is TRBD1 (6 bases). Germline values: CDR1 LGHNT, CDR2 FRNRAP. Trimming stripped 3 bases from V and 9 bases from J, with 12 bases between. CDR3 length equals 13 residues. CDR3 region: CASGLAGAGEQFF. The CDR3 nucleotides read TGTGCTAGTGGTTTAGCAGGGGCCGGTGAGCAGTTCTTC.

V is TRBV9 and J is TRBJ2-2; 9 nucleotides match TRBD2. CDR3 size: 15 residues. Germline loops: CDR1 SGDLS, CDR2 YYNGEE. Trimming cost V 2 bases and J 1 base; bases outside gene matches: 0. In DNA form, the CDR3 reads TGTGCCAGCAGCGTGACTAGCGGGAACACCGGGGAGCTGTTTTTT. It codes for CASSVTSGNTGELFF.

The V call is TRBV3-1 (or the pseudogene TRBV3-2), the J call TRBJ2-7; maybe TRBD1 (6 bases). Trimming left V 4 bases short and J 6 bases short, with 13 bases between. Germline assignment: CDR1 LGHDT and CDR2 YNNKEL (reference sequence). This CDR3 spans 13 amino acids. The CDR3 sequence: CASSLQGFGEQYF. CDR3 nucleotides: TGTGCCAGCAGCCTACAGGGCTTTGGCGAGCAGTACTTC.

The CDR3 bases are TGTGCCAGCAGCCCTGGACTAACAAGCTCCTACGAGCAGTACTTC. This encodes CASSPGLTSSYEQYF. This rearrangement joins TRBV4-2 to TRBJ2-7, with D possibly TRBD2 on 6 matching bases. The germline V gene encodes CDR1 LGHNA and CDR2 YNFKEQ. The V and J ends lost 4 bases and 0 bases respectively, with 13 bases between them. The CDR3 has 15 amino acids.

This chain uses TRBV10-3 with TRBJ1-1; perhaps TRBD1 as D (5 bases). This CDR3 contains 16 residues. The germline V gene encodes CDR1 ENHRY and CDR2 SYGVKD. V was shortened by 5 bases and J by 1 base, with 17 bases between the two germline ends. DNA for the CDR3: TGTGCCATCAGTCAGACGTCCGGGCAGGGGAACACTGAAGCTTTCTTT. Translated: CAISQTSGQGNTEAFF.

The genes are TRBV6-2 or TRBV6-3 and TRBJ1-1, with 9 bases aligning to TRBD1. The CDR3 has 14 amino acids. The germline V gene has CDR1 MNHEY and CDR2 SVGEGT. With 5 bases clipped from V and 3 bases from J, the junction kept 4 bases outside the gene matches. The CDR3 DNA reads as TGTGCCAGCAGTCTTGGGACAGGGCACACTGAAGCTTTCTTT. It specifies CASSLGTGHTEAFF.

The chain joins TRBV4-1 to TRBJ1-5; D is undetermined. Germline CDR1 reads MGHRA; CDR2 reads YSYEKL. The CDR3 runs 14 residues. V was pared by 3 bases and J by 5 bases, with 11 bases between. The CDR3 DNA reads as TGCGCCAGCAGCCATTTACAGCTTCATCAGCCCCAGCATTTT. Residues: CASSHLQLHQPQHF.

This chain uses TRBV3-1 (or the pseudogene TRBV3-2) with TRBJ2-7; D not certain. Trimming took off 1 base at V and 5 bases at J, with 6 bases between the two ends. CDR3 length: 12 residues. Germline loops: CDR1 LGHDT, CDR2 YNNKEL (reference sequence). This chain's CDR3 is CASSQVNNEQYF. The CDR3 nucleotides are TGTGCCAGCAGCCAAGTAAATAACGAGCAGTACTTC.

This clone has just a few counts. The chain carries TRBV10-1 and TRBJ2-5; D possibly corresponds to TRBD2 (5 bases). The germline V gene has CDR1 WNHNN and CDR2 SYGVQD (reference sequence). The CDR3 spans 14 residues. V gave up 3 bases and J gave up 5 bases, with 13 bases separating them. CDR3 amino acids: CASSEPSLPETQYF. The CDR3 DNA reads TGCGCCAGCAGTGAACCTAGCCTGCCGGAGACCCAGTACTTC.

The gene calls are TRBV10-3 and TRBJ2-7; 8 positions match TRBD1. V gave up 6 bases and J gave up 3 bases; unmatched junction bases: 4. The CDR3 is 13 amino acids. Germline-derived CDR1 and CDR2 are ENHRY and SYGVKD. The CDR3 sequence: CAIRGQAVYEQYF. DNA of the CDR3: TGTGCCATCAGGGGACAGGCCGTCTACGAGCAGTACTTC.

The rearrangement uses TRBV5-4 and TRBJ2-5; TRBD2 matches at 7 bases. CDR1 SGHNT and CDR2 YYREEE come from the germline V gene (reference sequence). The CDR3 has 13 amino acids. Germline trimming cut 2 bases from V and 5 bases from J; bases unmatched to any gene: 3. CDR3 sequence reads: CASSFGGGETQYF. CDR3 sequence (DNA): TGTGCCAGCAGCTTTGGGGGAGGGGAGACCCAGTACTTC.

The CDR3 loop is CASSISTGFGSQPQHF. In DNA, the CDR3 is TGTGCCAGTAGTATATCGACAGGGTTTGGGAGTCAGCCCCAGCATTTT. The chain has TRBV19 and TRBJ1-5, with 7 bases fitting TRBD1. Trimming removed 2 bases from V and 6 bases from J; junction bases left unmatched: 10. CDR1 and CDR2 from the germline V gene are LNHDA and SQIVND (reference sequence). The CDR3 is 16 amino acids.

The rearrangement joins TRBV6-6 to TRBJ1-2; 11 bases fit TRBD1. V lost 6 bases, J lost 4 bases, and 10 bases stayed unmatched. Germline CDR1 and CDR2: MNHNY and SVGAGI (reference sequence). CDR3 length: 16 residues. The CDR3 bases are TGTGCCAGCAGCCGAACGGACAGGGGGCAGAGCTATGGCTACACCTTC. This codes for CASSRTDRGQSYGYTF.

This rearrangement joins TRBV12-3 or TRBV12-4 to TRBJ1-2; D remains ambiguous. The CDR3 runs 13 residues. V lost 5 bases to trimming and J lost 2 bases, with 9 bases between them. CDR3 nucleotides: TGTGCCAGCAGTCGCGGGAGCAACTATGGCTACACCTTC. This encodes CASSRGSNYGYTF.

This clone came up once. The V and J genes are TRBV25-1 and TRBJ1-2; D possibly corresponds to TRBD1 (6 bases). The CDR3 has 15 residues. Per the germline V gene, CDR1 is MGHDK and CDR2 is SYGVNS. With 5 bases removed from V and 3 bases from J, the gap between germline ends came to 16 bases. CDR3: CASSNFGTLDYGYTF. The CDR3 DNA reads TGTGCCAGCAGTAACTTTGGGACACTAGACTATGGCTACACCTTC.